This note documents a single T cell receptor beta chain sequence. Measured with immunoSEQ multiplex PCR; TCRdb has only the in-frame clones, and not every one. The sample lists more than 140,000 clones, roughly 89% seen once, with 2.5% to 4% in the top ten. This entry is derived from a study of cytomegalovirus exposure and HLA in healthy donors. The sample was PBMCs. The receptor's source is a woman aged 18 to 35 in good health and CMV-seropositive.

This CDR3 reads CASSGLYEQYF. As DNA, the CDR3 is TGTGCCAGTAGCGGACTCTACGAGCAGTACTTC. This rearrangement joins TRBV19 to TRBJ2-7; D may be TRBD2 (5 bases). V was shortened by 6 bases and J by 3 bases, with 6 bases between the two germline ends. The germline gives CDR1 LNHDA, CDR2 SQIVND (reference sequence). This CDR3 contains 11 residues.